What follows are 2 T cell receptor beta chains derived from one specimen sequenced in a study of Graves' ophthalmopathy and Graves' hyperthyroidism. TCR beta CDR3 amplification used RNA transcripts. HTBI primers primed a first-round RT-PCR, and a second-round multiplex PCR followed. A single record per CDR3 protein comes from TCRdb applying MiXCR to the multiplex PCR reads. This sample has hundreds of thousands of distinct CDR3 sequences, with around 21% found just once. The sequenced material came from peripheral blood. The receptors were sampled from a young woman with stable Graves' hyperthyroidism.

This clonotype has at least ten counts. The chain carries TRBV7-8 and TRBJ1-1; 12 nucleotides align to TRBD1. Germline assignment: CDR1 SGHVS and CDR2 FQNEAQ. V trimming: 5 bases; J trimming: 5 bases; junction bases outside the gene matches: 15. The CDR3 is 18 amino acids. DNA of the CDR3: TGTGCCAGCAGCCGGGGGGACAGGGGGCCGAGTTTGGGTACTGAAGCTTTCTTT. Amino acid sequence: CASSRGDRGPSLGTEAFF.

This clonotype was detected ten times or more. The chain employs TRBV7-2 and TRBJ2-5, with TRBD1 identical over 11 bases. Trimming took 3 bases from V and 4 from J; bases not matched to a gene: 4. Germline V gives CDR1 SGHTA, CDR2 FQGNSA. The CDR3 sequence is 15 residues long. In nucleotides, the CDR3 is TGTGCCAGCAGCTTTGCGGGACAGGGGGGAGAGACCCAGTACTTC. Translating gives CASSFAGQGGETQYF.